The 31 T cell receptor beta chains given below trace back to one sample, sequenced in a study of blood T cell repertoires in COVID-19. Generated by immunoSEQ multiplex PCR, the TCRdb table keeps only in-frame clones and is missing some. The table has more than 150,000 clones, 80% to 90% seen once; the top ten hold around 3%. What was sequenced was peripheral blood. These receptors came from a man aged 55 to 70 with acute or convalescent COVID-19.

The rearrangement uses TRBV25-1 and TRBJ1-3, with TRBD1 as a possible D gene (5 bases). CDR3 length: 12 amino acids. V was clipped by 5 bases and J by 9 bases, with 11 bases between them. The germline CDR1 and CDR2 sequences are MGHDK and SYGVNS. CDR3 bases: TGTGCCAGCAGTCCACGGGGGGGCACCATATATTTT. It is translated as CASSPRGGTIYF.

The rearrangement uses TRBV4-1 and TRBJ1-4; 8 nucleotides align to TRBD1. V lost 1 base and J lost 5; bases outside the gene matches: 6. The CDR3 contains 16 residues. Germline CDR1 and CDR2: MGHRA and YSYEKL. DNA of the CDR3: TGCGCCAGCAGCCAAGGAGGGACAGGTCGAAATGAAAAACTGTTTTTT. Its translation is CASSQGGTGRNEKLFF.

The CDR3 here is CASSLRRGGRYNEQFF. The DNA for the CDR3 is TGCGCCAGCAGCTTGCGGCGGGGGGGCCGCTACAATGAGCAGTTCTTC. V and J are TRBV5-1 and TRBJ2-1, with 9 bases matching TRBD2. The CDR3 consists of 16 residues. CDR1 and CDR2 (germline): SGHRS, YFSETQ. J gave up 3 bases and V 1 base, and 5 bases lay outside the gene matches. The full variable domain, its missing parts supplied by reference TRBV5-1 and TRBJ2-1, is KAGVTQTPRYLIKTRGQQVTLSCSPISGHRSVSWYQQTPGQGLQFLFEYFSETQRNKGNFPGRFSGRQFSNSRSEMNVSTLELGDSALYLCASSLRRGGRYNEQFFGPGTRLTVL.

This rearrangement joins TRBV2 to TRBJ2-1, with TRBD2 matching 8 bases. V gave up 4 bases and J gave up 4 bases; unmatched junction bases: 6. Germline V gene lookup returns CDR1 SNHLY and CDR2 FYNNEI. This CDR3 has 15 amino acids. CDR3 sequence (DNA): TGTGCCAGCAGTGCCATGACTAGCGCGTACAATGAGCAGTTCTTC. Translation gives CASSAMTSAYNEQFF.

The chain is built from TRBV20-1 and TRBJ1-2; TRBD1 aligns across 8 bases. This CDR3 contains 14 residues. V lost 3 bases to trimming and J lost 6 bases; unmatched junction nucleotides: 9. Germline CDR1 is DFQATT and CDR2 is SNEGSKA (reference sequence). The chain's CDR3 is CSASGPGGADGYTF. In DNA, the CDR3 is TGCAGTGCTAGTGGCCCAGGGGGCGCCGATGGCTACACCTTC.

This chain joins TRBV5-1 and TRBJ2-1; possibly TRBD2 for D (6 bases). V was cut by 1 base and J by 7 bases, with 12 bases left in between. CDR3 length: 14 residues. Germline V gives CDR1 SGHRS, CDR2 YFSETQ. The CDR3 reads CASSLNRGWNEQFF. The CDR3 bases are TGCGCCAGCAGCTTGAATCGGGGGTGGAATGAGCAGTTCTTC.

V is TRBV7-2 and J is TRBJ2-6, with D unresolved. The CDR3 runs to 17 residues. CDR1 SGHTA and CDR2 FQGNSA come from the germline V gene. With 2 bases removed from V and 0 bases from J, the gap between germline ends came to 11 bases. The CDR3 bases are TGTGCCAGCAGCTTAAACCCAGGCCTCTCTGGGGCCAACGTCCTGACTTTC. Its protein product is CASSLNPGLSGANVLTF.

The chain uses TRBV30 and TRBJ1-5, with TRBD1 as a possible D gene (6 bases). Trimming left V 1 base short and J 5 bases short, with 6 bases between. The CDR3 contains 12 residues. Germline CDR1 reads GTSNPN; CDR2 reads SVGIG (reference sequence). The CDR3 loop is CAWSEGDQPQHF. CDR3 DNA: TGTGCCTGGAGTGAGGGGGATCAGCCCCAGCATTTT.

J is TRBJ1-4 and V is TRBV9; weak D call: TRBD1 (5 bases). The CDR3 has 17 amino acids. CDR1 is SGDLS and CDR2 is YYNGEE in the germline V gene. Trimming left V 0 bases short and J 0 bases short, with 12 bases between. This CDR3 reads CASSVGLQVATNEKLFF. CDR3 nucleotide sequence: TGTGCCAGCAGCGTAGGGTTACAGGTTGCAACTAATGAAAAACTGTTTTTT.

The chain joins TRBV4-3 to TRBJ1-6; D ambiguous. The CDR3 is 17 amino acids. Germline assignment: CDR1 LGHNA and CDR2 YSLEER. V lost 1 base, J lost 1 base, and 11 bases lay in between. For the CDR3, the DNA is TGCGCCAGCAGCCAAGCGGCCGGAGGGTCCTATAATTCACCCCTCCACTTT. It translates to CASSQAAGGSYNSPLHF.

V and J are TRBV19 and TRBJ1-5, with D maybe TRBD1 (5 bases). Per the germline V gene, CDR1 is LNHDA and CDR2 is SQIVND (reference sequence). There are 16 residues in the CDR3. Trimming cost V 3 bases and J 2 bases, with 14 bases left between them. The CDR3 coding sequence is TGTGCCAGTAGTATGTGGGGGGGGTTTCGCAATCAGCCCCAGCATTTT. Protein sequence: CASSMWGGFRNQPQHF.

This clone occurred many times. J is TRBJ2-7 and V is TRBV11-2; TRBD1 matches at 7 bases. The V segment lost 1 base and the J segment 5 bases; nucleotides outside the gene matches: 5. This CDR3 has 14 residues. Looked up from germline, CDR1 is SGHAT and CDR2 is FQNNGV. CDR3 amino acids: CASSLVRGGNEQYF. DNA for the CDR3: TGTGCCAGCAGCTTAGTGAGAGGGGGCAACGAGCAGTACTTC.

This chain joins TRBV21-1 and TRBJ1-1. TRBV21-1 is marked as a pseudogene. The CDR3 is 14 residues long. The DNA of the CDR3 is TGTGCCAGCAGATGGGGGGATAACGACGCTGAAGCTTTCTTT. Protein sequence: CASRWGDNDAEAFF.

This rearrangement joins TRBV4-1 to TRBJ2-7; D possibly corresponds to TRBD2 (5 bases). Trimming left V 4 bases short and J 0 bases short, with 13 bases between. The CDR3 length is 15 residues. Germline CDR1 and CDR2: MGHRA and YSYEKL. CDR3: CASSPQDSASYEQYF. The CDR3 region has the DNA TGCGCCAGCAGCCCTCAGGATAGCGCCTCCTACGAGCAGTACTTC.

This rearrangement joins TRBV19 to TRBJ1-4; 7 nucleotides align to TRBD1. This CDR3 contains 16 residues. Per the germline V gene, CDR1 is LNHDA and CDR2 is SQIVND (reference sequence). With 5 bases clipped from V and 4 bases from J, the junction kept 10 bases outside the gene matches. The CDR3 sequence: CASSSQGTAFNEKLFF. The CDR3 nucleotides are TGTGCCAGTAGTTCCCAAGGGACAGCATTTAATGAAAAACTGTTTTTT.

The chain combines TRBV12-5 with TRBJ1-1; 7 bases line up with TRBD1. This CDR3 region has 17 residues. Germline V gene lookup returns CDR1 LGHNT and CDR2 FRNRAP. The V and J ends lost 2 bases and 0 bases, in that order; junction bases with no gene match: 9. The CDR3 nucleotides read TGTGCTAGTGGTTTGACCGGACAGGTGATTATGAACACTGAAGCTTTCTTT. Translating gives CASGLTGQVIMNTEAFF.

V gene TRBV18 combines with J gene TRBJ1-1; TRBD1 is a possible D gene (5 bases). V dropped 1 base and J dropped 1 base, with 10 bases sitting between them. Germline V gene sequence: CDR1 KGHSH, CDR2 LQKENI. The CDR3 spans 15 residues. CDR3 region: CASSPRNQGNTEAFF. The CDR3 DNA reads as TGTGCCAGCTCACCACGGAACCAGGGGAACACTGAAGCTTTCTTT.

Regarding this clone: Other DNA sequences in this sample translate to the same CDR3. V gene TRBV18 combines with J gene TRBJ1-3; the D gene is possibly TRBD1 (5 bases). From germline, CDR1 is KGHSH and CDR2 LQKENI. This CDR3 has 15 amino acids. V lost 3 bases and J lost 0, with 9 bases in between. CDR3 protein: CASSPRDFSGNTIYF. The DNA for the CDR3 is TGTGCCAGCTCACCGAGGGACTTCTCTGGAAACACCATATATTTT.

The chain links TRBV5-8 to TRBJ1-2; no clear D gene. Germline lookup yields CDR1 SGHTS and CDR2 YDEGEE. Trimming left V 2 bases short and J 2 bases short, with 13 bases between. The CDR3 extends over 15 amino acids. CDR3: CASSLLGPANYGYTF. CDR3 sequence (DNA): TGTGCCAGCAGCTTACTAGGGCCTGCCAACTATGGCTACACCTTC.

The V and J genes are TRBV29-1 and TRBJ1-2; TRBD1 might be the D (6 bases). This CDR3 has 11 amino acids. Trimming removed 2 bases from V and 8 bases from J, with 9 bases in between. Germline CDR1 is SQVTM and CDR2 is ANQGSEA. CDR3 in amino acids: CSVENRVGYTF. DNA of the CDR3: TGCAGCGTTGAAAACAGGGTAGGCTACACCTTC.

This clone has just a few counts. V gene TRBV7-9 combines with J gene TRBJ1-1; TRBD1 aligns across 8 bases. Germline assignment: CDR1 SEHNR and CDR2 FQNEAQ (reference sequence). J gave up 5 bases and V 4 bases, and 12 bases lay outside the gene matches. CDR3 length: 16 residues. The CDR3 loop is CASSSQVTGAGTEAFF. In DNA, the CDR3 is TGTGCCAGCAGCTCTCAGGTGACAGGGGCCGGGACTGAAGCTTTCTTT.

The rearrangement links TRBV7-9 to TRBJ1-3, with 9 bases fitting TRBD1. The length of the CDR3 is 15 residues. The junction had 4 bases not matched to a gene; V was cut back by 5 bases and J by 2 bases. The germline CDR1 and CDR2 sequences are SEHNR and FQNEAQ (reference sequence). The CDR3 loop is CASSRTGGTGNTIYF. The CDR3 coding sequence is TGTGCCAGCAGCCGTACAGGGGGCACTGGAAACACCATATATTTT.

The chain couples TRBV5-4 to TRBJ1-5; D call uncertain. Germline values: CDR1 SGHNT, CDR2 YYREEE (reference sequence). CDR3 length equals 17 residues. V lost 4 bases and J lost 4, with 21 bases in between. CDR3 DNA: TGTGCCAGCAGCCCTAGAACCGGACGGGAGAATAATCAGCCCCAGCATTTT. Its translation: CASSPRTGRENNQPQHF.

V gene TRBV6-5 combines with J gene TRBJ1-2; 10 bases line up with TRBD1. V shed 6 bases and J 2 bases; nucleotides not matched to a gene: 3. The CDR3 runs to 14 residues. Germline CDR1 is MNHEY and CDR2 is SVGAGI. CDR3 in amino acids: CASRETGGNYGYTF. CDR3 sequence (DNA): TGTGCCAGCAGAGAGACAGGGGGCAACTATGGCTACACCTTC.

J is TRBJ1-2 and V is TRBV29-1, with TRBD1 identical over 8 bases. The CDR3 runs 14 residues. The V gene's germline CDR1 is SQVTM and CDR2 ANQGSEA. V gave up 5 bases and J gave up 5 bases; unmatched junction bases: 10. The CDR3 protein is CSVTARGRGYGYTF. CDR3 nucleotide sequence: TGCAGCGTTACTGCCAGGGGGCGGGGGTATGGCTACACCTTC.

On this clone: At one boundary the junction diverges from the germline segment, which might be a read error. This chain links TRBV30 with TRBJ2-7; tentative D call: TRBD1 (6 bases). CDR1 is GTSNPN, CDR2 SVGIG, per germline (reference sequence). The CDR3 consists of 12 residues. This chain's CDR3 is CAWSVKWEDRTF. CDR3 in DNA: TGTGCCTGGAGTGTAAAGTGGGAAGACAGGACTTTC.

The J gene is TRBJ1-2, the V gene TRBV9; no firm D call. The germline V and J ends were trimmed by 0 bases and 4 bases, with 10 bases remaining between them. This CDR3 is built from 14 residues. Germline-derived CDR1 and CDR2 are SGDLS and YYNGEE. Here the CDR3 DNA reads TGTGCCAGCAGCGTAGGTGGGCGGGCCTATGGCTACACCTTC. Encoded protein: CASSVGGRAYGYTF. Filled out from reference TRBV9 and TRBJ1-2, the complete variable domain reads DSGVTQTPKHLITATGQRVTLRCSPRSGDLSVYWYQQSLDQGLQFLIQYYNGEERAKGNILERFSAQQFPDLHSELNLSSLELGDSALYFCASSVGGRAYGYTFGSGTRLTVV.

This clone has just one count. V and J are TRBV15 and TRBJ1-4, with 7 bases matching TRBD1. This CDR3 region has 14 residues. From germline, CDR1 is LNHNV and CDR2 YYDKDF (reference sequence). V trimming: 1 base; J trimming: 9 bases; junction bases outside the gene matches: 5. CDR3 loop: CATSRGRDSQKLFF. In nucleotides, the CDR3 is TGTGCCACCAGCAGAGGCCGGGACAGTCAAAAACTGTTTTTT.

This sequence joins TRBV5-5 and TRBJ2-3, with D uncertain. Trimming took 2 bases from V and 4 from J, leaving 8 bases between them. The CDR3 is made up of 13 amino acids. Germline lookup yields CDR1 SGHKS and CDR2 YYEKEE (reference sequence). The CDR3 here is CASSLPRADTQYF. The CDR3 nucleotides are TGTGCCAGCAGCTTACCCCGGGCAGATACGCAGTATTTT.

This clone occurred once. The chain uses TRBV7-7 and TRBJ2-2; a weak D match, TRBD1 (6 bases). The CDR3 loop spans 15 amino acids. Trimming shortened V by 5 bases and J by 6 bases, and 16 bases separated the two germline ends. Per the germline V gene, CDR1 is SSHAT and CDR2 is FNYEAQ (reference sequence). Written as DNA, the CDR3 is TGTGCCAGCAGCCCCGGGACACCTCGCCCCGGGGAGCTGTTTTTT. This sequence encodes CASSPGTPRPGELFF.

As DNA, the CDR3 is TGTGCCAGCAGCTTAGACAGGGGTTATGAAAAACTGTTTTTT. It yields the protein CASSLDRGYEKLFF. This rearrangement joins TRBV11-2 to TRBJ1-4, with TRBD1 as a possible D gene (6 bases). This CDR3 has 14 residues. V lost 0 bases to trimming and J lost 6 bases, with 8 bases between them. Germline CDR1 reads SGHAT; CDR2 reads FQNNGV.